This T cell receptor beta chain appears in the sequencing data of a study of spatial heterogeneity in lung cancer. Whole-study context: Tumor-region TCR transcript counts correlated strongly with a T cell module score from matched bulk RNA-seq. Unique TCR and UMI combinations averaged more than ten appearances each in raw reads. Points from the study as a whole: Expanded alpha and beta TCR counts within tumors tracked tumor mutation counts.

TCRdb reprocessed the 5' RACE reads via MiXCR and lists one record per CDR3 protein. The table records 10,000 to 15,000 distinct CDR3 sequences, 6.6% of them present only once. This clonotype has ten or more counts. What it binds is not known. Trimming cost V 1 base and J 6 bases, with 10 bases left between them. This CDR3 is built from 13 residues. CDR1 is LNHNV and CDR2 is YYDKDF in the germline V gene (reference sequence). The time point was: sample taken at primary tumor resection. Samples were donated by 72 untreated early-stage non-small cell lung cancer patients. The TCR comes from a female donor with early-stage non-small cell lung cancer. The sequencing here drew on lung tumor tissue, taken at surgery. The chain carries TRBV15 and TRBJ2-7, with D perhaps TRBD1 (6 bases). The chain's CDR3 is CATSRATGSEQYF. For the CDR3, the DNA is TGTGCCACCAGCAGAGCAACAGGGTCCGAGCAGTACTTC.